This is a list of T cell receptor beta chains from one sample in a study of identical twins. TCRdb redid the calling of the 5' RACE reads with MiXCR, one entry per CDR3 protein. The table has some 97,000 distinct CDR3 sequences, less than 6.5% seen once. Sequenced material: memory T cells sorted from blood. The receptors derive from a woman aged 45 to 65 in good health. Each CDR3 is given with its conserved first and last residue. A D gene is named only where the DNA matches it firmly. Clone size is shown for a subset of rows, as once, few, many or a class of expanded clone.

d_call,clone_size,j_call,cdr3_length,v_call,cdr3_aa,cdr3_nt
TRBD1,many,TRBJ1-4,13,TRBV12-3/TRBV12-4,CASSSGQDEKLFF,TGTGCCAGCAGTTCGGGACAGGACGAAAAACTGTTTTTT
NA,many,TRBJ2-5,14,TRBV12-3/TRBV12-4,CASSLTGGQETQYF,TGTGCCAGCAGTTTAACGGGCGGCCAAGAGACCCAGTACTTC
TRBD2,many,TRBJ2-1,14,TRBV23-1,CASTAGLAGVSEFF,TGCGCCAGCACCGCGGGACTAGCGGGAGTTTCGGAGTTCTTC
NA,many,TRBJ2-5,15,TRBV6-1,CASSEVWGRTETQYF,TGTGCCAGCAGTGAAGTTTGGGGAAGGACAGAGACCCAGTACTTC
NA,many,TRBJ1-1,14,TRBV2,CASSNSQGDTEAFF,TGTGCCAGCAGCAACTCACAAGGGGACACTGAAGCTTTCTTT
NA,NA,TRBJ2-1,17,TRBV7-3,CASSLSPPGAAYNEQFF,TGTGCCAGCAGCTTATCCCCACCGGGGGCAGCCTACAATGAGCAGTTCTTC
NA,many,TRBJ1-1,14,TRBV5-6,CASSPPREGTEAFF,TGTGCCAGCAGCCCCCCCAGGGAGGGCACTGAAGCTTTCTTT
NA,NA,TRBJ2-3,18,TRBV19,CASSRSGARAASTDTQYF,TGTGCCAGTAGCCGCTCTGGGGCCAGAGCCGCTAGCACAGATACGCAGTATTTT
NA,NA,TRBJ2-7,18,TRBV7-2,CASSLWTPSTRNLYDQYF,TGTGCCAGCAGCTTATGGACCCCCTCGACTAGGAACCTCTACGACCAGTACTTC
NA,many,TRBJ1-1,13,TRBV6-1,CASRERPQPEAFF,TGTGCCAGCAGAGAGAGACCCCAACCAGAAGCTTTCTTT
TRBD1,NA,TRBJ2-2,15,TRBV5-5,CASSFDRARGGELFF,TGTGCCAGCAGCTTCGACAGGGCGAGGGGCGGGGAGCTGTTTTTT
TRBD2,many,TRBJ2-1,16,TRBV5-1,CASSGPTSGIGDEQFF,TGCGCCAGCAGCGGGCCGACTAGCGGGATAGGGGATGAGCAGTTCTTC
TRBD1,few,TRBJ2-6,16,TRBV6-5,CASTLTGLAGANVLTF,TGTGCCAGCACCTTGACAGGGCTCGCTGGGGCCAACGTCCTGACTTTC
TRBD1,many,TRBJ2-1,14,TRBV6-5,CASRPGTGGNEQFF,TGTGCCAGCAGGCCCGGGACAGGGGGCAATGAGCAGTTCTTC
TRBD2,many,TRBJ2-1,15,TRBV7-9,CASSLASGRLNEQFF,TGTGCCAGCAGCTTAGCTAGCGGGAGGTTAAATGAGCAGTTCTTC
TRBD2,many,TRBJ2-1,13,TRBV3-1,CASRFGTINEQFF,TGTGCCAGCAGGTTCGGGACTATCAATGAGCAGTTCTTC
NA,few,TRBJ2-6,15,TRBV14,CASSLQGAGANVLTF,TGTGCCAGCAGCCTGCAGGGAGCTGGGGCCAACGTCCTGACTTTC
TRBD2,NA,TRBJ2-1,16,TRBV9,CASSSRTSGTRNEQFF,TGTGCCAGCAGCTCCAGGACTAGCGGGACGAGAAATGAGCAGTTCTTC
TRBD2,many,TRBJ2-3,14,TRBV12-3/TRBV12-4,CASRRGGGTDTQYF,TGTGCCAGCAGGCGGGGAGGGGGCACAGATACGCAGTATTTT
NA,many,TRBJ2-3,14,TRBV29-1,CSVGGGRGTDTQYF,TGCAGCGTTGGGGGTGGCAGAGGCACAGATACGCAGTATTTT
TRBD1,once,TRBJ1-2,15,TRBV5-1,CASSPGQTPGGGYTF,TGCGCCAGCAGCCCGGGACAGACCCCAGGAGGTGGCTACACCTTC
TRBD2,many,TRBJ2-1,15,TRBV20-1,CSARERLAGLRGQFF,TGCAGTGCTAGGGAGAGACTAGCGGGCCTGAGGGGGCAGTTCTTC
TRBD2,many,TRBJ2-5,17,TRBV3-1,CASSSLRDYRPQETQYF,TGTGCCAGCAGCTCCCTCCGGGACTACCGCCCCCAAGAGACCCAGTACTTC
NA,many,TRBJ2-1,12,TRBV20-1,CSAIRAVDEQFF,TGCAGTGCTATTCGGGCGGTCGATGAGCAGTTCTTC
TRBD2,many,TRBJ2-3,17,TRBV20-1,CSATSVRTSTFRDTQYF,TGCAGTGCTACCTCCGTCCGGACTAGTACCTTCAGGGATACGCAGTATTTT
TRBD1,many,TRBJ1-6,13,TRBV20-1,CSAGGQGRSPLHF,TGCAGTGCTGGGGGACAGGGGCGCTCACCCCTCCACTTT
NA,many,TRBJ1-6,14,TRBV5-1,CASSIRDGGSPLHF,TGCGCCAGCAGCATCCGGGACGGCGGCTCACCCCTCCACTTT
TRBD1,many,TRBJ2-1,15,TRBV12-3/TRBV12-4,CASSLDGDRDNEQFF,TGTGCCAGCAGTTTAGATGGAGACAGGGACAATGAGCAGTTCTTC